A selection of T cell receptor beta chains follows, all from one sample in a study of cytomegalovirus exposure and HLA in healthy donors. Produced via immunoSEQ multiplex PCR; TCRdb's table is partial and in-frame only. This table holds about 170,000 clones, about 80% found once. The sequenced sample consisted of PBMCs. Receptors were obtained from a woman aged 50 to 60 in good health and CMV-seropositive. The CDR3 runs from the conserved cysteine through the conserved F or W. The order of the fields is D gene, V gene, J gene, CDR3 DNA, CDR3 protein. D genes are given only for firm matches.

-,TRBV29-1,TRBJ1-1,TGCAGCGTCAGGCCAAACCTAAGTCCTACTGAAGCTTTCTTT,CSVRPNLSPTEAFF
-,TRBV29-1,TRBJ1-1,TGCAGCGTTCGACAGCGCCTCCTTGACACTGAAGCTTTCTTT,CSVRQRLLDTEAFF
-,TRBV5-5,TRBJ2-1,TGTGCCAGCACCACAGGTGGCCCCTACAATGAGCAGTTCTTC,CASTTGGPYNEQFF
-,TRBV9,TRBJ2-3,TGTGCCAGCAGCGTAGGGGGCCGGGCAGATACGCAGTATTTT,CASSVGGRADTQYF
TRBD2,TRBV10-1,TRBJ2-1,TGCGCCAGCAGTGAGAGTATAGGGACTAGCGGTCACAATGAGCAGTTCTTC,CASSESIGTSGHNEQFF
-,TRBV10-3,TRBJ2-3,TGTGCCATCAGGACCGCCCGGGAAAGGACAGATACGCAGTATTTT,CAIRTARERTDTQYF
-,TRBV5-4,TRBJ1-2,TGTGCCAGCACTCCGGGGGGTGGAAGAGGCTACACCTTC,CASTPGGGRGYTF
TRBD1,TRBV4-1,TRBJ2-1,TGCGCCAGCAGCCCTGGACAGGGAAACCCAAACAATGAGCAGTTCTTC,CASSPGQGNPNNEQFF
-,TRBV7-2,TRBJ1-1,TGTGCCAGCAGCTTAGAACAGGGAGGGAGTTTTCACACTGAAGCTTTCTTT,CASSLEQGGSFHTEAFF
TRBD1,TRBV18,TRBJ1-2,TGTGCCAGCTCACCGGAACAGGGGGAAGGTGGCTACACCTTC,CASSPEQGEGGYTF
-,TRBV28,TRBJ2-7,TGTGCCAGCAGTTCTACTAGCGAGCAGTACTTC,CASSSTSEQYF